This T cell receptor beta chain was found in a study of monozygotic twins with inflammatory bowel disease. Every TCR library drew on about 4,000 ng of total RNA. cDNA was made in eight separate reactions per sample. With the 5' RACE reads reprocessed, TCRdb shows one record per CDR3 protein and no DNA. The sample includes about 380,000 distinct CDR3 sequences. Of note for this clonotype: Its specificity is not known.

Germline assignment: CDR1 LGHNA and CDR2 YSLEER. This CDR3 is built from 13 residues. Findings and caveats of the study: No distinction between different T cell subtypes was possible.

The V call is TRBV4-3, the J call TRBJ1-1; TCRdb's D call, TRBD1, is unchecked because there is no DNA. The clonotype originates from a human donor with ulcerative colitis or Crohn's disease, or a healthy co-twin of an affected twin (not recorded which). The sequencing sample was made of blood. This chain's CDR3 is CASSQARVTEAFF.